The 16 T cell receptor beta chains below all came from one sample that was sequenced in a study of shared clonotypes between healthy human individuals. Profiled with immunoSEQ multiplex PCR; TCRdb holds only in-frame clones, not every one. Of about 820,000 clones in the sample, around 92% were seen once. Terminally differentiated effector memory CD45RA+ cells were excluded by CCR7 positive selection of CD45RO-negative cells. Sequenced material: naive CD8+ T cells sorted from blood. The receptors originated from a young man in good health.

This chain joins TRBV5-1 and TRBJ2-3; 10 nucleotides agree with TRBD2. V lost 4 bases to trimming and J lost 2 bases; unmatched junction nucleotides: 7. This CDR3 has 16 residues. The germline gives CDR1 SGHRS, CDR2 YFSETQ. The CDR3 DNA reads TGCGCCAGCAGCCTGACCGGGACTAGCGTCACAGATACGCAGTATTTT. It yields the protein CASSLTGTSVTDTQYF. The whole variable domain, remainder taken from reference TRBV5-1 and TRBJ2-3, is KAGVTQTPRYLIKTRGQQVTLSCSPISGHRSVSWYQQTPGQGLQFLFEYFSETQRNKGNFPGRFSGRQFSNSRSEMNVSTLELGDSALYLCASSLTGTSVTDTQYFGPGTRLTVL.

The genes are TRBV7-8 and TRBJ2-7, with D possibly being TRBD1 (5 bases). Trimming pared 5 bases from V and 0 bases from J, leaving 14 bases between. The CDR3 extends over 15 amino acids. Looked up from germline, CDR1 is SGHVS and CDR2 is FQNEAQ. The CDR3 coding sequence is TGTGCCAGCAGCCTCAGGGAAAAGAGCTCCTACGAGCAGTACTTC. Translated: CASSLREKSSYEQYF. Together with reference TRBV7-8 and TRBJ2-7, the CDR3 gives the full variable domain: GAGVSQSPRYKVAKRGQDVALRCDPISGHVSLFWYQQALGQGPEFLTYFQNEAQLDKSGLPSDRFFAERPEGSVSTLKIQRTQQEDSAVYLCASSLREKSSYEQYFGPGTRLTVT.

This clone showed up just once. Other DNA sequences in the same sample also yield this CDR3. This sequence joins TRBV27 and TRBJ2-7; 7 positions agree with TRBD2. CDR1 is MNHEY and CDR2 is SMNVEV in the germline V gene (reference sequence). Trimming cost V 4 bases and J 3 bases; bases outside gene matches: 3. The CDR3 is 13 amino acids. CDR3 DNA: TGTGCCAGCAGTTCGGGAGGTATCTACGAGCAGTACTTC. It codes for CASSSGGIYEQYF.

V is TRBV4-1 and J is TRBJ2-1, with D maybe TRBD2 (5 bases). In germline, CDR1 is MGHRA, CDR2 YSYEKL. The length of the CDR3 is 14 residues. V lost 3 bases and J 5 bases, leaving 11 bases between the germline ends. The CDR3 DNA follows: TGCGCCAGCAGCCAGGGGAGTTGGGACAATGAGCAGTTCTTC. Its translation is CASSQGSWDNEQFF.

This clone was seen only once. This chain connects TRBV7-9 to TRBJ2-3, with 11 nucleotides matching TRBD2. CDR3 length equals 16 residues. V shed 5 bases and J 6 bases; nucleotides not matched to a gene: 10. Germline lookup yields CDR1 SEHNR and CDR2 FQNEAQ (reference sequence). CDR3 bases: TGTGCCAGCAGCAAGATAAAACCTAGCGGGAGGGATACGCAGTATTTT. As protein: CASSKIKPSGRDTQYF.

This chain connects TRBV27 to TRBJ2-7, with 11 bases that match TRBD1. CDR1 is MNHEY, CDR2 SMNVEV, per germline (reference sequence). The CDR3 contains 17 residues. Germline trimming cut 2 bases from V and 3 bases from J; bases unmatched to any gene: 9. Here the CDR3 DNA reads TGTGCCAGCAGTTTAGACCCCACCGGGACAGGGGGCTACGAGCAGTACTTC. This codes for CASSLDPTGTGGYEQYF.

The chain couples TRBV15 to TRBJ2-7, with 9 bases aligning to TRBD1. V was pared by 0 bases and J by 0 bases, with 9 bases of the junction left unmatched. The CDR3 runs 18 residues. The germline gives CDR1 LNHNV, CDR2 YYDKDF (reference sequence). The DNA for the CDR3 is TGTGCCACCAGCAGAGATCGAACAGGGGGCCCGACCTCCTACGAGCAGTACTTC. Its protein product is CATSRDRTGGPTSYEQYF. Full variable domain (rest looked up from reference TRBV15 and TRBJ2-7): DAMVIQNPRYQVTQFGKPVTLSCSQTLNHNVMYWYQQKSSQAPKLLFHYYDKDFNNEADTPDNFQSRRPNTSFCFLDIRSPGLGDTAMYLCATSRDRTGGPTSYEQYFGPGTRLTVT.

The V call is TRBV7-2, the J call TRBJ2-7; TRBD2 aligns across 7 bases. The CDR3 has 17 residues. Trimming removed 2 bases from V and 2 bases from J; junction bases left unmatched: 12. The germline CDR1 and CDR2 sequences are SGHTA and FQGNSA. CDR3 coding DNA: TGTGCCAGCAGCTTACCCGGGGGAGGGGCTAGCACCTACGAGCAGTACTTC. Translating gives CASSLPGGGASTYEQYF. Complete variable domain (other parts from reference TRBV7-2 and TRBJ2-7): GAGVSQSPSNKVTEKGKDVELRCDPISGHTALYWYRQSLGQGLEFLIYFQGNSAPDKSGLPSDRFSAERTGGSVSTLTIQRTQQEDSAVYLCASSLPGGGASTYEQYFGPGTRLTVT.

The J gene is TRBJ1-1, the V gene TRBV7-8; D uncertain. The CDR3 covers 16 residues. CDR1 is SGHVS and CDR2 is FQNEAQ in the germline V gene. V lost 4 bases and J lost 5, with 20 bases in between. CDR3 coding DNA: TGTGCCAGCAGCTCACTGTTGGAGGCTCCTAGGACTGAAGCTTTCTTT. Amino acid sequence: CASSSLLEAPRTEAFF.

The chain employs TRBV7-9 and TRBJ1-3; D uncertain. The CDR3 extends over 18 amino acids. Between the trimmed V and J ends, which lost 4 bases and 1 base, there was a span of 20 bases. Looked up from germline, CDR1 is SEHNR and CDR2 is FQNEAQ (reference sequence). CDR3 DNA: TGTGCCAGCAGCTCAAATACCGTCCCTCAGGTTTCTGGAAACACCATATATTTT. This sequence encodes CASSSNTVPQVSGNTIYF.

This clone has a handful of counts. The CDR3 nucleotides read TGCGCCAGCAGTGAGTCCAGGGGGAGGGAGACCCAGTACTTC. Translating it yields CASSESRGRETQYF. The genes are TRBV10-1 and TRBJ2-5; D may be TRBD1 (7 bases). The V gene lost 0 bases and the J gene lost 5 bases, with 10 bases spanning the gap. The CDR3 loop spans 14 amino acids. Germline-derived CDR1 and CDR2 are WNHNN and SYGVQD (reference sequence).

This chain links TRBV7-2 with TRBJ2-6; D unclear. CDR1 is SGHTA and CDR2 is FQGNSA in the germline V gene. Trimming pared 5 bases from V and 5 bases from J, leaving 22 bases between. The CDR3 has 18 amino acids. The CDR3 nucleotides are TGTGCCAGCAGCACTGTGCAATCCAGACAAAGTCGGGCCAACGTCCTGACTTTC. This gives the protein CASSTVQSRQSRANVLTF.

This clone was observed a few times. This CDR3 is also generated by other DNA sequences in the sample. This chain uses TRBV27 with TRBJ1-5; D possibly corresponds to TRBD1 (5 bases). V lost 2 bases and J lost 6, with 5 bases in between. Looked up from germline, CDR1 is MNHEY and CDR2 is SMNVEV (reference sequence). The CDR3 consists of 12 residues. CDR3 sequence: CASSLGGQPQHF. The CDR3 nucleotides are TGTGCCAGCAGTTTAGGGGGTCAGCCCCAGCATTTT.

The chain combines TRBV10-3 with TRBJ1-1, with D perhaps TRBD1 (5 bases). Germline assignment: CDR1 ENHRY and CDR2 SYGVKD. This CDR3 has 12 amino acids. With 5 bases removed from V and 3 bases from J, the gap between germline ends came to 7 bases. CDR3 loop: CAISLGDTEAFF. The CDR3 DNA reads TGTGCCATCAGTTTGGGGGACACTGAAGCTTTCTTT.

The V call is TRBV13, the J call TRBJ2-7, with D perhaps TRBD1 (6 bases). The CDR3 contains 17 residues. V was cut by 1 base and J by 0 bases, with 16 bases left in between. Germline CDR1 reads PRHDT; CDR2 reads FYEKMQ (reference sequence). DNA of the CDR3: TGTGCCAGCAGCTTAGCCTCACAGGGTGGGGCCTCCTACGAGCAGTACTTC. This translates into CASSLASQGGASYEQYF.

V usage is TRBV7-9 and J usage is TRBJ1-4, with D unclear. This CDR3 region has 14 residues. Trimming stripped 6 bases from V and 3 bases from J, with 11 bases between. Germline V gene data show CDR1 as SEHNR and CDR2 as FQNEAQ (reference sequence). The CDR3 region has the DNA TGTGCCAGCAGTCTTAATATGGCTAATGAAAAACTGTTTTTT. Its translation is CASSLNMANEKLFF.